The rows below give T cell receptor beta chains drawn from one sample of a study of cytomegalovirus exposure and HLA in healthy donors. The protocol was immunoSEQ multiplex PCR, while the TCRdb copy is restricted to in-frame clones and leaves out a portion. The sample shows roughly 110,000 clones, about 70% of them seen only once. The source material was PBMCs. The receptors were sampled from a human donor in good health. Both conserved end residues are part of each CDR3. A D gene is named only where the DNA matches it firmly. Not all rows give a size; the values are once, few, many and, for expanded clones, a class.

>TRBJ1-1|TRBV6-6|NA|NA
CASSYSGRMNTEAFF
TGTGCCAGCAGTTACTCGGGCAGGATGAACACTGAAGCTTTCTTT
>TRBJ2-2|TRBV9|TRBD2|NA
CASSVGGTSYTGELFF
TGTGCCAGCAGCGTAGGTGGGACTAGCTACACCGGGGAGCTGTTTTTT
>TRBJ1-5|TRBV6-6|NA|NA
CASSLRGGNQPQHF
TGTGCCAGCAGCCTACGGGGAGGCAATCAGCCCCAGCATTTT
>TRBJ1-2|TRBV7-8|TRBD1|NA
CASSSTGQGRHGYTF
TGTGCCAGCAGCTCCACCGGACAGGGCCGGCATGGCTACACCTTC
>TRBJ2-1|TRBV7-9|TRBD2|few
CASSLIGGLIAGEGNEQFF
TGTGCCAGCAGCTTAATTGGGGGCCTGATAGCGGGAGAGGGCAATGAGCAGTTCTTC
>TRBJ1-5|TRBV2|NA|NA
CASKETASNQPQHF
TGTGCCAGCAAAGAGACAGCAAGCAATCAGCCCCAGCATTTT
>TRBJ1-1|TRBV4-3|NA|NA
CASSQVQGSTEAFF
TGCGCCAGCAGCCAGGTACAGGGATCCACTGAAGCTTTCTTT
>TRBJ1-1|TRBV6-6|NA|NA
CASTPPGKNTEAFF
TGTGCCAGCACCCCTCCGGGGAAGAACACTGAAGCTTTCTTT
>TRBJ2-5|TRBV27|NA|NA
CASREKGGTSYQETQYF
TGTGCCAGCAGAGAGAAGGGGGGGACCTCGTACCAAGAGACCCAGTACTTC
>TRBJ1-4|TRBV6-6|TRBD1|NA
CASNTTGGAGEKLFF
TGTGCCAGCAATACGACAGGGGGCGCGGGAGAAAAACTGTTTTTT
>TRBJ2-7|TRBV2|TRBD1|few
CASSEIQGERQYF
TGTGCCAGCAGTGAAATTCAGGGGGAAAGGCAGTACTTC
>TRBJ1-5|TRBV14|NA|NA
CASSTWGEGPRNQPQHF
TGTGCCAGCAGCACATGGGGCGAAGGGCCACGCAATCAGCCCCAGCATTTT
>TRBJ2-1|TRBV5-1|NA|NA
CASATGSAYNEQFF
TGCGCCAGCGCGACAGGTAGCGCCTACAATGAGCAGTTCTTC
>TRBJ1-2|TRBV27|NA|NA
CASSPPGGYDGYTF
TGTGCCAGCAGTCCCCCGGGGGGCTACGATGGCTACACCTTC
>TRBJ1-2|TRBV5-1|TRBD1|NA
CASSLDSTGVDGYTF
TGCGCCAGCAGCTTGGACTCGACAGGGGTGGACGGCTACACCTTC
>TRBJ1-4|TRBV19|TRBD1|few
CASSTGANEKLFF
TGTGCCAGTTCCACAGGGGCTAATGAAAAACTGTTTTTT
>TRBJ2-7|TRBV28|TRBD1|NA
CASNGGTGTNYGYEQYF
TGTGCCAGCAACGGCGGGACAGGGACTAATTACGGCTACGAGCAGTACTTC
>TRBJ2-1|TRBV7-2|TRBD2|once
CASEAGKGYEQFF
TGTGCCAGCGAAGCGGGAAAGGGCTATGAGCAGTTCTTC
>TRBJ2-3|TRBV5-1|NA|NA
CASSWSAGSTDTQYF
TGCGCCAGCAGCTGGAGCGCTGGAAGCACAGATACGCAGTATTTT
>TRBJ2-7|TRBV28|TRBD1|NA
CASRQPSGTDRNEQYF
TGTGCCAGCAGGCAACCCTCCGGGACAGATCGTAACGAGCAGTACTTC
>TRBJ2-3|TRBV7-9|NA|NA
CASSPTTGRGTDTQYF
TGTGCCAGCAGCCCTACGACAGGTAGGGGCACAGATACGCAGTATTTT
>TRBJ2-7|TRBV4-1|TRBD1|few
CASSQDRDSATYEQYF
TGCGCCAGCAGCCAAGATAGGGACAGCGCGACCTACGAGCAGTACTTC
>TRBJ2-5|TRBV5-8|NA|NA
CASSLVDYKGVGETQYF
TGTGCCAGCAGCTTGGTTGACTACAAGGGGGTGGGAGAGACCCAGTACTTC
>TRBJ2-2|TRBV4-1|TRBD1|few
CASSPTIPGQGNGELFF
TGCGCCAGCAGCCCGACCATTCCGGGACAGGGTAACGGGGAGCTGTTTTTT
>TRBJ2-5|TRBV5-6|TRBD2|NA
CASSPGPLERGAYRETQYF
TGTGCCAGCAGCCCGGGCCCCCTAGAGCGGGGGGCCTATCGAGAGACCCAGTACTTC
>TRBJ2-1|TRBV12-5|NA|NA
CASGLATDYNEQFF
TGTGCTAGTGGTTTGGCGACAGATTACAATGAGCAGTTCTTC
>TRBJ1-6|TRBV2|NA|NA
CASSESRPRNSPLHF
TGTGCCAGCAGTGAAAGCAGGCCGCGAAATTCACCCCTCCACTTT
>TRBJ2-5|TRBV5-1|TRBD1|NA
CASSPGQPKETQYF
TGCGCCAGCAGCCCGGGACAGCCCAAAGAGACCCAGTACTTC
>TRBJ1-4|TRBV5-1|NA|NA
CASSSGGTNEKLFF
TGCGCCAGCAGCTCCGGAGGGACTAATGAAAAACTGTTTTTT
>TRBJ1-6|TRBV27|NA|few
CASRGAPSYNSPLHF
TGTGCCAGCAGGGGCGCTCCCAGTTATAATTCACCCCTCCACTTT
>TRBJ1-1|TRBV6-1|NA|NA
CASSDRGAFF
TGTGCCAGCAGTGACAGGGGAGCTTTCTTT
>TRBJ1-6|TRBV7-2|TRBD1|NA
CASSFGTANSPLHF
TGTGCCAGCAGCTTTGGGACAGCTAATTCACCCCTCCACTTT
>TRBJ2-1|TRBV19|NA|NA
CASSPRPGVNEQFF
TGTGCCAGTAGCCCCCGCCCAGGGGTCAATGAGCAGTTCTTC
>TRBJ2-1|TRBV27|TRBD2|NA
CASSLGTSVYNEQFF
TGTGCCAGCAGTCTGGGGACTAGCGTCTACAATGAGCAGTTCTTC
>TRBJ1-1|TRBV6-5|NA|NA
CASSYSPGAGTEAFF
TGTGCCAGCAGTTACTCGCCGGGCGCGGGAACTGAAGCTTTCTTT
>TRBJ1-6|TRBV6-4|NA|NA
CASSDSEGGNSPLHF
TGTGCCAGCAGTGACTCGGAGGGTGGAAATTCACCCCTCCACTTT
>TRBJ1-1|TRBV7-9|NA|few
CASSFNGLRGEAFF
TGTGCCAGCAGCTTTAACGGTCTCAGGGGTGAAGCTTTCTTT
>TRBJ2-7|TRBV2|TRBD2|NA
CASSGTRNSYEQYF
TGTGCCAGTAGTGGGACTAGAAACTCCTACGAGCAGTACTTC
>TRBJ2-7|TRBV27|TRBD1|NA
CASSLRDRGNEQYF
TGTGCCAGCAGTCTCCGGGACAGGGGCAACGAGCAGTACTTC
>TRBJ2-1|TRBV7-8|TRBD1|NA
CASSVRDRGVGDEQFF
TGTGCCAGCAGCGTCAGGGACAGGGGGGTTGGCGATGAGCAGTTCTTC
>TRBJ1-5|TRBV27|NA|NA
CASSDTENQPQHF
TGTGCCAGCAGTGACACAGAAAATCAGCCCCAGCATTTT
>TRBJ2-5|TRBV27|TRBD2|NA
CASSLSVAGTQETQYF
TGTGCCAGCAGTTTATCGGTAGCGGGGACCCAAGAGACCCAGTACTTC
>TRBJ2-1|TRBV29-1|NA|few
CSVATDLNEQFF
TGCAGCGTTGCTACAGATCTGAATGAGCAGTTCTTC
>TRBJ1-5|TRBV27|NA|NA
CASNGLGSGNQPQHF
TGTGCCAGCAATGGGCTCGGGTCGGGGAATCAGCCCCAGCATTTT
>TRBJ1-2|TRBV7-2|TRBD1|NA
CASSLAGQGAASGGYTF
TGTGCCAGCAGCTTAGCGGGACAGGGGGCCGCGAGTGGTGGCTACACCTTC
>TRBJ2-5|TRBV28|TRBD2|NA
CASSPGTSTEAQYF
TGTGCCAGCAGCCCCGGGACTAGCACCGAGGCCCAGTACTTC
>TRBJ2-7|TRBV4-3|NA|NA
CASSQDVVSGAYEQYF
TGCGCCAGCAGCCAAGATGTGGTATCCGGGGCCTACGAGCAGTACTTC
>TRBJ1-6|TRBV9|NA|NA
CASSGRDGDSPLHF
TGTGCCAGCAGCGGGAGGGACGGAGATTCACCCCTCCACTTT
>TRBJ1-1|TRBV4-3|NA|few
CASSQKRGAVGNTEAFF
TGCGCCAGCAGCCAAAAACGGGGGGCGGTGGGTAACACTGAAGCTTTCTTT
>TRBJ1-3|TRBV29-1|NA|NA
CSAAVFSGNTIYF
TGCAGCGCCGCGGTTTTCTCTGGAAACACCATATATTTT
>TRBJ2-3|TRBV7-9|TRBD1|NA
CASSSGQGADTQYF
TGTGCCAGCAGCTCTGGACAGGGGGCAGATACGCAGTATTTT
>TRBJ2-2|TRBV6-1|TRBD1|NA
CASREMTGSGELFF
TGTGCCAGCAGGGAGATGACAGGGTCCGGGGAGCTGTTTTTT
>TRBJ2-1|TRBV5-1|TRBD1|NA
CASSRRQGSAYNEQFF
TGCGCCAGCAGCAGACGACAGGGATCAGCCTACAATGAGCAGTTCTTC